This is a list of T cell receptor beta chains from one sample in a study of OX40 agonist ivuxolimab in advanced cancers. Sequenced by immunoSEQ multiplex PCR; TCRdb stores in-frame clones only, minus some. The top ten hold 2% to 2.5% of the sample, which has just over 50,000 clones, around 77% seen once. The sequenced sample was CD4+ or CD8+ T cells sorted from blood, obtained in a trial of the OX40 agonist ivuxolimab. The receptor source for this set is an adult with an advanced solid tumor such as melanoma, head and neck, liver or kidney cancer. Each CDR3 is given with its conserved first and last residue. Each record gives: V gene, D gene, clone size, J gene, CDR3 DNA, CDR3 protein. A D gene is named only where the DNA matches it firmly. Rows give clone size only sometimes, using once, few, many, or a class for an expanded clone.

>TRBV11-2|.|.|TRBJ2-3
TGTGCCAGCAGCTTAGTGGGGGCGCGCACAGATACGCAGTATTTT
CASSLVGARTDTQYF
>TRBV21-1|.|.|TRBJ1-5
TGTGCCAGCAGAAAGGATAGGGGTTCGGCTGGCGGTCAGCCCCAGCATTTT
CASRKDRGSAGGQPQHF
>TRBV7-3|TRBD2|.|TRBJ2-1
TGTGCCAGCAGCTTAGTCCTAGCGGGAGGGCCCAATGAGCAGTTCTTC
CASSLVLAGGPNEQFF
>TRBV2|.|.|TRBJ2-3
TGTGCCAGCAGTGAACTCGTGTTGGGGGATACGCAGTATTTT
CASSELVLGDTQYF
>TRBV9|.|.|TRBJ2-7
TGTGCCAGTAGCCGGGAACAGGGATCCTACGAGCAGTACTTC
CASSREQGSYEQYF
>TRBV6-5|.|.|TRBJ1-1
TGTGCCAGCAGTTGGGGGAACACTGAAGCTTTCTTT
CASSWGNTEAFF
>TRBV28|.|.|TRBJ1-5
TGTGCCAGCAGAAATACGCGGTCAAGGCAGCCCCAGCATTTT
CASRNTRSRQPQHF
>TRBV6-1|.|.|TRBJ2-3
TGTGCCGCCACAGGGTTAGGCACAGATACGCAGTATTTT
CAATGLGTDTQYF
>TRBV4-1|TRBD1|once|TRBJ1-2
TGCGCCAGCAGCCAAGATGGTCAGGGGGCACAATGGGATGGCTACACCTTC
CASSQDGQGAQWDGYTF
>TRBV9|.|.|TRBJ2-1
TGTGCCAGCAGCGTAGGGATCGGGTGGGACAATGAGCAGTTCTTC
CASSVGIGWDNEQFF
>TRBV19|TRBD1|.|TRBJ1-6
TGTGCCAGTAGTATAGCCAAAGGGGGCAGGAATTCACCCCTCCACTTT
CASSIAKGGRNSPLHF
>TRBV7-9|.|.|TRBJ1-5
TGTGCCAGCAGCTCCGGTAAGGGATCGAGCAATCAGCCCCAGCATTTT
CASSSGKGSSNQPQHF
>TRBV2|.|.|TRBJ2-3
TGTGCCAGCAGGCAAGACTACACAGATACGCAGTATTTT
CASRQDYTDTQYF
>TRBV28|TRBD1|.|TRBJ1-5
TGTGCCAGCCACAGGGGGTCTAATCAGCCCCAGCATTTT
CASHRGSNQPQHF
>TRBV15|.|few|TRBJ1-2
TGTGCCACCAGCAGAGAGGGTGGACAGTTCGCCTATGGCTACACCTTC
CATSREGGQFAYGYTF
>TRBV10-3|.|few|TRBJ2-2
TGTGCCATCAAGACAGATAGCTTGAACACCGGGGAGCTGTTTTTT
CAIKTDSLNTGELFF
>TRBV5-1|.|.|TRBJ2-1
TGCGCCAGCGCTCGAGGAGGGGAATACAATGAGCAGTTCTTC
CASARGGEYNEQFF
>TRBV4-1|.|.|TRBJ2-2
TGCGCCAGCAGCTGGAGGGATTCGAACACCGGGGAGCTGTTTTTT
CASSWRDSNTGELFF
>TRBV7-8|.|few|TRBJ2-7
TGTGCCAGCAGCTTAGTAAGTTACGGCTCCTACGAGCAGTACTTC
CASSLVSYGSYEQYF
>TRBV20-1|.|.|TRBJ2-7
TGCAGTGCTAGAGATCAGTACGAGCAGTACTTC
CSARDQYEQYF
>TRBV9|TRBD1|.|TRBJ1-3
TGTGCCAGCAGCACAACCGGGACAGGGGGTTACTCTGGAAACACCATATATTTT
CASSTTGTGGYSGNTIYF
>TRBV13|TRBD1|.|TRBJ2-5
TGTGCCAGCAGCCTCTCACAGGGGATGTCAGAGACCCAGTACTTC
CASSLSQGMSETQYF
>TRBV30|.|.|TRBJ1-1
TGTGCCTGGAGTGTAGGCAGTCTGAACACTGAAGCTTTCTTT
CAWSVGSLNTEAFF
>TRBV5-1|TRBD2|.|TRBJ2-2
TGCGCCAGCAGCTTGGGACTAGCGGGACGGGAGACCGGGGAGCTGTTTTTT
CASSLGLAGRETGELFF
>TRBV29-1|.|.|TRBJ1-1
TGCAGCGTCGACGGACCACGAGGAGCTTTCTTT
CSVDGPRGAFF
>TRBV9|TRBD1|.|TRBJ1-1
TGTGCCAGCAGAAAAAACGAGGGGGCATCCTCTGAAGCTTTCTTT
CASRKNEGASSEAFF
>TRBV28|.|.|TRBJ1-3
TGTGCCAGCAGTATAGGAGGGGTCGGAAACACCATATATTTT
CASSIGGVGNTIYF
>TRBV7-2|TRBD1|.|TRBJ1-2
TGTGCCAGCAGCCTAACCGGGACAGGGGGCCTCTATGGCTACACCTTC
CASSLTGTGGLYGYTF
>TRBV30|TRBD2|once|TRBJ2-1
TGTGCCTGGAGTGTATGGCTAGCGGGAGACATCGATGAGCAGTTCTTC
CAWSVWLAGDIDEQFF